The sequence of this T cell receptor (beta chain) was determined in a study of blood T cell repertoires in COVID-19. Whole-study context: The samples span acute and convalescent COVID-19 from the United States, Italy and Spain.

CDR1 LGHNA and CDR2 YSLEER come from the germline V gene. The CDR3 extends over 16 amino acids. V was trimmed by 1 base and J by 0 bases, leaving 10 bases between them. Under the authors' procedure: Reference gene primer amplification gave estimated nucleated cell counts. Some clones are missing from TCRdb's copy, which holds only in-frame ones; the method was immunoSEQ multiplex PCR. Clone size and the V and J calls come from that table; the DNA yielded D and trimming. The table has about 52,000 clones, approximately 89% seen once. The chain couples TRBV4-3 to TRBJ1-3; no firm D call. The clonotype was recovered from an older man with active or convalescent COVID-19. The sequencing sample was made of peripheral blood. The CDR3 coding sequence is TGCGCCAGCAGCCAAGTTGGGCAACTCTCTGGAAACACCATATATTTT. This sequence encodes CASSQVGQLSGNTIYF.